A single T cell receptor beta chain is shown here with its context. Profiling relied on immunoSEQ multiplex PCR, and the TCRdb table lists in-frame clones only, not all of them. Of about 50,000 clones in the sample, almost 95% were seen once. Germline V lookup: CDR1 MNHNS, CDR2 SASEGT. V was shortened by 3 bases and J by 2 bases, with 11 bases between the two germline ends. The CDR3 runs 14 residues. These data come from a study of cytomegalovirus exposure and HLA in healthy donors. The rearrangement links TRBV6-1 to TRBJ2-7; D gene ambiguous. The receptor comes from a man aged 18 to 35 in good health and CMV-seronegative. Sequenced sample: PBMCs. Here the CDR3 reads CASSDRNPPYEQYF. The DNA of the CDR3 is TGTGCCAGCAGTGACAGGAATCCGCCCTACGAGCAGTACTTC.